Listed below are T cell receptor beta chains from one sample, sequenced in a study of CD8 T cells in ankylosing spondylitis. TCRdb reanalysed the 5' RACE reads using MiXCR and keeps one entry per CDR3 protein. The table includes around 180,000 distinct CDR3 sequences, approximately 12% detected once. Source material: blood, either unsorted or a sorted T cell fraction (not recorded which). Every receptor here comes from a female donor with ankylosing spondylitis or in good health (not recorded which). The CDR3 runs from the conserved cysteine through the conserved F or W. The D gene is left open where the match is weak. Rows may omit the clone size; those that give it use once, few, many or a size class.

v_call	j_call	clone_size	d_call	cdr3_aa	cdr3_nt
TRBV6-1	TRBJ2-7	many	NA	CASVFRGEQYF	TGTGCCAGCGTCTTTCGGGGGGAGCAGTACTTC
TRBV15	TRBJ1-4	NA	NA	CATSRDLVGGGKLFF	TGTGCCACCAGCAGAGATCTAGTGGGAGGGGGAAAACTGTTTTTT
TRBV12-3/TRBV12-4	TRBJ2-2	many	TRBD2	CASSNPTSVGTGELFF	TGTGCCAGCAGTAACCCCACTAGCGTAGGAACCGGGGAGCTGTTTTTT
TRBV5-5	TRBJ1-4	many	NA	CASSLLQAANEKLFF	TGTGCCAGCAGTTTACTACAGGCTGCTAATGAAAAACTGTTTTTT
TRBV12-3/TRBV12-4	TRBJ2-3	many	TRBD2	CASSNRLAGITDTQYF	TGTGCCAGTAGTAATAGACTAGCGGGGATCACAGATACGCAGTATTTT
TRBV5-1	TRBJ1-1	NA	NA	CASSSVRDGTEAFF	TGCGCCAGCAGCTCGGTCCGGGACGGCACTGAAGCTTTCTTT
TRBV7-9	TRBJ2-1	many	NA	CASSLVIVGQFF	TGTGCCAGCAGCTTAGTGATTGTGGGGCAGTTCTTC
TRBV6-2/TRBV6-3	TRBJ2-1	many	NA	CASSKLTPLGNNEQFF	TGTGCCAGCAGTAAACTAACTCCCCTAGGGAACAATGAGCAGTTCTTC
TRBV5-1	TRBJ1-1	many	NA	CASSPHDNTEAFF	TGCGCCAGCAGCCCGCACGATAACACTGAAGCTTTCTTT
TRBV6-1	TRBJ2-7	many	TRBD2	CASSPLAGEAYEQYF	TGTGCCAGCAGTCCACTAGCGGGAGAAGCCTACGAGCAGTACTTC
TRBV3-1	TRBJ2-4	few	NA	CASSQDKGSGVGKNIQYF	TGTGCCAGCAGCCAAGATAAGGGGTCAGGGGTGGGCAAAAACATTCAGTACTTC
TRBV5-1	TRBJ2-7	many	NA	CASSLWPGRGYEQYF	TGCGCCAGCAGCTTGTGGCCCGGGAGAGGCTACGAGCAGTACTTC
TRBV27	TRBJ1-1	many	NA	CATQRGKNTEAFF	TGTGCCACCCAAAGGGGGAAGAACACTGAAGCTTTCTTT
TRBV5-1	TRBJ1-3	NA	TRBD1	CASSSKTGEITGNTIYF	TGCGCCAGCAGCTCCAAAACAGGGGAGATTACTGGAAACACCATATATTTT
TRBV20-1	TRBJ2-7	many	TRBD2	CSVERGKESGEQYF	TGCAGTGTGGAGCGGGGTAAAGAGAGTGGCGAGCAGTACTTC
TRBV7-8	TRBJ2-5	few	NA	CASSFDPYQETQYF	TGTGCCAGCAGCTTTGACCCCTACCAAGAGACCCAGTACTTC
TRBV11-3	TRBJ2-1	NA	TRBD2	CASGPTSGTYNEQFF	TGTGCCAGCGGCCCCACTAGCGGGACCTACAATGAGCAGTTCTTC
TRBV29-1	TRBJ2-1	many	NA	CSADMGGDEQFF	TGCAGCGCAGACATGGGGGGCGATGAGCAGTTCTTC
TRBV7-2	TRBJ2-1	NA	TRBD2	CASSFLAGGPYEQFF	TGTGCCAGCAGCTTTCTAGCGGGAGGGCCGTATGAGCAGTTCTTC
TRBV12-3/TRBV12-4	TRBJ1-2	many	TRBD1	CASSRDRGQGYTF	TGTGCCAGCAGCCGGGACAGGGGGCAGGGCTACACCTTC
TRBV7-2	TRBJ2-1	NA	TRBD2	CASSFSGIGLNEQFF	TGTGCCAGCAGCTTTAGCGGGATTGGTTTAAATGAGCAGTTCTTC
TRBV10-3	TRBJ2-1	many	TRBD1	CAISEGAGQGSDEQFF	TGTGCCATCAGTGAGGGAGCAGGACAGGGATCCGATGAGCAGTTCTTC
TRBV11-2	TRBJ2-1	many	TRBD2	CASSLARSGRANEQFF	TGTGCCAGCAGCTTAGCCCGTAGCGGGAGGGCTAATGAGCAGTTCTTC
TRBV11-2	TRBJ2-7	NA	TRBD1	CASSSQDRATYEQYF	TGTGCCAGCAGTTCCCAGGACAGGGCGACCTACGAGCAGTACTTC
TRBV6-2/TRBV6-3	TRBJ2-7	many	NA	CASTISGTVYEQYF	TGTGCCAGCACCATTAGCGGGACAGTCTACGAGCAGTACTTC
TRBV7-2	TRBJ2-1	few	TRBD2	CASSTRTRGHNEQFF	TGTGCCAGCAGCACCCGGACTAGAGGGCACAATGAGCAGTTCTTC
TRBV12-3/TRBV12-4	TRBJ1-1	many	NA	CASSHKGTEAFF	TGTGCCAGCAGCCACAAGGGAACTGAAGCTTTCTTT
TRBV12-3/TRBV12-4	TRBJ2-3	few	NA	CAIIYYNTDTQYF	TGTGCCATCATTTACTATAACACAGATACGCAGTATTTT
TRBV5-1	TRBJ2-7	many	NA	CASSLVESDYEQYF	TGCGCCAGCAGCTTGGTCGAGTCAGACTACGAGCAGTACTTC
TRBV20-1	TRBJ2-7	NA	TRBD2	CSAKSASGTPTTYEQYF	TGCAGTGCGAAGAGTGCTAGCGGGACCCCTACGACCTACGAGCAGTACTTC
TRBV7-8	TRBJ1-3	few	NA	CASSLATQALGGNTIYF	TGTGCCAGCAGCTTAGCAACCCAAGCCCTAGGTGGAAACACCATATATTTT
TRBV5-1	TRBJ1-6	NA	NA	CASSLEGGGSNSPLHF	TGCGCCAGCAGCTTGGAGGGGGGAGGAAGCAATTCACCCCTCCACTTT
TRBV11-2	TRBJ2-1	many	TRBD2	CASSLVHGLAGNEQFF	TGTGCCAGCAGCTTAGTCCACGGACTAGCGGGCAATGAGCAGTTCTTC
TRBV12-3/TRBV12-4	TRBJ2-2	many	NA	CASIPNSGFTGELFF	TGTGCCAGCATTCCCAACAGTGGCTTTACCGGGGAGCTGTTTTTT
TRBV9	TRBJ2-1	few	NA	CASSAWGNPYNEQFF	TGTGCCAGCAGCGCGTGGGGGAATCCATACAATGAGCAGTTCTTC
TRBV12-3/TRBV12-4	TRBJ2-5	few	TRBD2	CASMAGGSETQYF	TGTGCCAGCATGGCGGGAGGTAGTGAGACCCAGTACTTC
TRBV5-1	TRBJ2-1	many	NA	CASMKQMSSYNEQFF	TGCGCCAGCATGAAACAAATGAGCTCCTACAATGAGCAGTTCTTC
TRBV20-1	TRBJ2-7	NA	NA	CSARSWGLELEQYF	TGCAGTGCTAGGAGTTGGGGCTTGGAACTCGAGCAGTACTTC
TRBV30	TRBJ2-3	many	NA	CAWSVGQSTDTQYF	TGTGCCTGGAGTGTAGGCCAGTCAACAGATACGCAGTATTTT
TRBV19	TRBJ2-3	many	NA	CAGTDTQYF	TGTGCCGGCACAGATACGCAGTATTTT
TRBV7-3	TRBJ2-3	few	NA	CASSFTGPSTDTQYF	TGTGCCAGCAGCTTTACAGGGCCAAGCACAGATACGCAGTATTTT
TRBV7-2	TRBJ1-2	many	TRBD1	CATWGQNYGYTF	TGTGCCACCTGGGGACAGAACTATGGCTACACCTTC
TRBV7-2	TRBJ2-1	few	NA	CASSPTAPNEQFF	TGTGCCAGCAGCCCCACGGCCCCCAATGAGCAGTTCTTC
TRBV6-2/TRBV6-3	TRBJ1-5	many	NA	CASSYSMTVKRGDSNQPQHF	TGTGCCAGCAGTTACTCGATGACGGTCAAAAGAGGAGATAGCAATCAGCCCCAGCATTTT
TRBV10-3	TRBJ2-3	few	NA	CAISSGRTGGTDTQYF	TGTGCCATCAGCTCCGGTCGCACCGGCGGCACAGATACGCAGTATTTT
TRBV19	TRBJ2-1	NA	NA	CASSALRSSYNEQFF	TGTGCCAGTAGTGCTCTTCGGAGCTCCTACAATGAGCAGTTCTTC
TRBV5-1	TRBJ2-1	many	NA	CASSGVSGNNEQFF	TGCGCCAGCAGCGGAGTATCGGGGAACAATGAGCAGTTCTTC
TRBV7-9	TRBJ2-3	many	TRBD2	CASSRSGSAGDTQYF	TGTGCCAGCAGCCGTAGCGGGAGCGCAGGGGATACGCAGTATTTT
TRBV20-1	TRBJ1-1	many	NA	CSAFRTEAFF	TGCAGTGCTTTCAGGACTGAAGCTTTCTTT
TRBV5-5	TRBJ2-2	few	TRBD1	CASSLYRGRGTGELFF	TGTGCCAGCAGCTTGTACAGGGGCCGCGGCACCGGGGAGCTGTTTTTT